This entry lists 14 T cell receptor beta chains sequenced from one sample in a study of CD8 T cells in ankylosing spondylitis. TCRdb ran MiXCR on the 5' RACE reads and lists one entry per CDR3 protein. The table has under 200,000 distinct CDR3 sequences, 9.8% seen once. Sequencing input: blood, either unsorted or a sorted T cell fraction (not recorded which). The receptors come from a female donor with ankylosing spondylitis or in good health (not recorded which).

The chain has TRBV20-1 and TRBJ2-1; D perhaps matches TRBD2 (6 bases). The V end lost 4 bases, the J end lost 5 bases, and 15 bases lay between the germline ends. The CDR3 loop spans 14 amino acids. Germline V CDR1 and CDR2: DFQATT, SNEGSKA (reference sequence). CDR3 sequence (DNA): TGCAGTGCTACGCCTGCGGGATGGGACAATGAGCAGTTCTTC. Translated: CSATPAGWDNEQFF.

This chain links TRBV29-1 with TRBJ2-7; D may correspond to TRBD1 or TRBD2 (5 bases each). CDR3 size: 12 residues. Trimming removed 6 bases from V and 3 bases from J, with 12 bases in between. Germline V gene sequence: CDR1 SQVTM, CDR2 ANQGSEA. CDR3 loop: CSVAGTGYEQYF. The CDR3 DNA is TGCAGCGTGGCCGGGACCGGCTACGAGCAGTACTTC.

The chain links TRBV20-1 to TRBJ2-7; TRBD2 might be the D (6 bases). The germline CDR1 and CDR2 sequences are DFQATT and SNEGSKA (reference sequence). This CDR3 is built from 11 residues. DNA of the CDR3: TGCAGCGGACTAATAGGAGTAGGGCAGTACTTC. It translates to CSGLIGVGQYF.

This clonotype was observed a handful of times. Here the CDR3 reads CASSRGQGNQPQHF. The DNA of the CDR3 is TGTGCCAGCAGCCGGGGACAGGGCAATCAGCCCCAGCATTTT. This chain connects TRBV2 to TRBJ1-5, with 8 bases fitting TRBD1. Per the germline V gene, CDR1 is SNHLY and CDR2 is FYNNEI. The CDR3 consists of 14 residues. The V and J ends lost 6 bases and 2 bases, in that order; junction bases with no gene match: 3.

This clonotype was recorded many times. The rearrangement links TRBV7-2 to TRBJ1-2; D gene ambiguous. Germline loops: CDR1 SGHTA, CDR2 FQGNSA. The V and J ends lost 2 bases and 8 bases respectively, with 15 bases between them. This CDR3 spans 14 amino acids. The CDR3 loop reads CASSLFPGDGGYTF. The CDR3 DNA reads TGTGCCAGCAGCTTATTCCCGGGAGATGGAGGCTACACCTTC.

The chain employs TRBV27 and TRBJ2-3; D assignment may be TRBD1 or TRBD2 (5 bases each). The CDR3 runs 14 residues. V was trimmed by 8 bases and J by 3 bases, leaving 15 bases between them. The germline gives CDR1 MNHEY, CDR2 SMNVEV (reference sequence). The CDR3 reads CASAWGSMTDTQYF. The CDR3, as DNA: TGTGCCAGCGCCTGGGGGAGTATGACAGATACGCAGTATTTT.

This clonotype appeared many times. The V gene is TRBV7-3, the J gene TRBJ2-7; D is unclear. V lost 9 bases, J lost 4 bases, and 19 bases lay in between. CDR1 and CDR2 (germline): SGHTA, FQGTGA. The CDR3 sequence is 14 residues long. CDR3 nucleotides: TGTGCCAGTGGGGTCCCGACGAACGTTTACGAGCAGTACTTC. The encoded protein is CASGVPTNVYEQYF.

This clonotype was seen a handful of times. This sequence joins TRBV4-3 and TRBJ2-3; 12 bases map to TRBD2. This CDR3 region has 18 residues. With 4 bases clipped from V and 4 bases from J, the junction kept 12 bases outside the gene matches. Germline V lookup: CDR1 LGHNA, CDR2 YSLEER. CDR3 DNA sequence: TGCGCCAGCAGCCTAGGGACTAGCGGGCTGGGGTTTGCAGATACGCAGTATTTT. Translation: CASSLGTSGLGFADTQYF.

The V and J genes are TRBV5-5 and TRBJ2-2, with D perhaps matching TRBD2 (6 bases). Looked up from germline, CDR1 is SGHKS and CDR2 is YYEKEE (reference sequence). Trimming removed 4 bases from V and 3 bases from J, with 22 bases in between. The CDR3 has 18 residues. The DNA for the CDR3 is TGTGCCAGCAGCGCGAGGCCGGACTCCTGGGGGGACACCGGGGAGCTGTTTTTT. Its translation is CASSARPDSWGDTGELFF.

This chain links TRBV4-3 with TRBJ2-3, with D maybe TRBD1 (6 bases). CDR3 length equals 14 residues. The germline V and J ends were trimmed by 0 bases and 4 bases, with 8 bases remaining between them. Germline values: CDR1 LGHNA, CDR2 YSLEER. This CDR3 reads CASSQEQGSDTQYF. CDR3 nucleotides: TGCGCCAGCAGCCAAGAACAGGGATCAGATACGCAGTATTTT.

This chain links TRBV14 with TRBJ2-2; D is ambiguous. The CDR3 runs to 16 residues. The V end was cut by 1 base, the J end by 5 bases, with 14 bases between. Germline assignment: CDR1 SGHDN and CDR2 FVKESK. CDR3 residues: CASSQAQVILTGELFF. The CDR3 DNA reads as TGTGCCAGCAGCCAAGCCCAGGTGATATTGACCGGGGAGCTGTTTTTT.

This clonotype was seen only a few times. CDR3 region: CASKVGELQTQYF. CDR3 nucleotides: TGTGCCAGCAAAGTGGGGGAACTACAGACCCAGTACTTC. The V and J genes are TRBV6-2 or TRBV6-3 and TRBJ2-5, with D perhaps given as TRBD1 or TRBD2 (5 bases each). This CDR3 spans 13 amino acids. V gave up 7 bases and J gave up 6 bases, with 15 bases separating them. The V gene's germline CDR1 is MNHEY and CDR2 SVGEGT.

The rearrangement joins TRBV7-8 to TRBJ2-1, with 10 positions matching TRBD2. This CDR3 comprises 14 residues. Germline assignment: CDR1 SGHVS and CDR2 FQNEAQ. J gave up 6 bases and V 5 bases, and 4 bases lay outside the gene matches. The DNA of the CDR3 is TGTGCCAGCAGCGGAGCGGGAGGGGGCAATGAGCAGTTCTTC. It yields the protein CASSGAGGGNEQFF.

This clonotype turned up a few times. The V gene is TRBV2, the J gene TRBJ2-7; TRBD1 might be the D (6 bases). The CDR3 totals 13 residues. In germline, CDR1 is SNHLY, CDR2 FYNNEI. Trimming took off 6 bases at V and 7 bases at J, with 16 bases between the two ends. The CDR3 region has the DNA TGTGCCAGCAGAACAGGGTCAGTGCTGGAGCAGTACTTC. Protein: CASRTGSVLEQYF.